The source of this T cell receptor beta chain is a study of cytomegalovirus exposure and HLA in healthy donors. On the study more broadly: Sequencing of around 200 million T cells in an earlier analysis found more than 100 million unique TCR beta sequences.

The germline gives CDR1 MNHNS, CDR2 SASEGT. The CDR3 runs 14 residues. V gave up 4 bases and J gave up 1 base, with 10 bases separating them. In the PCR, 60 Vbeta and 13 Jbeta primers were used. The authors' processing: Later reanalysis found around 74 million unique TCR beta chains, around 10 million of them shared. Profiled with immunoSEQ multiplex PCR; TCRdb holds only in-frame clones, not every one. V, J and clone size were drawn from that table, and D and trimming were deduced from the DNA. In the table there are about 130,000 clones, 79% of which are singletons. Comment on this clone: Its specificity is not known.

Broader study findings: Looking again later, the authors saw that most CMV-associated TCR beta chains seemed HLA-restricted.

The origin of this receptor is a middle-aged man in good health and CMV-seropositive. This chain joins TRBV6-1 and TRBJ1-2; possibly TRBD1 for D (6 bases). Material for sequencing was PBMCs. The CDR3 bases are TGTGCCAGCAGTGCGGACAGAAATAACTATGGCTACACCTTC. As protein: CASSADRNNYGYTF.